This is a list of T cell receptor beta chains from one sample in a study of T cells in localized non-small cell lung cancer. Assay used: immunoSEQ multiplex PCR; TCRdb lists only in-frame clones, some missing. The sample comprises more than 40,000 clones, 86% of which are singletons, and 2% to 3% rests with the top ten. Source: PBMCs, taken before any cancer treatment. These receptors were collected from a man aged 35-69 years with stage II lung adenocarcinoma. Each CDR3 is given with its conserved first and last residue.

V: TRBV12-5; CDR3: CASGTTDGGYTF
V: TRBV29-1; CDR3: CSVGAVNGGQFF
V: TRBV6-5; CDR3: CASSYESRGYPGELFF
V: TRBV10-3; CDR3: CAISEPNRGYTF
V: TRBV7-2; CDR3: CASSLGPDYYNEQFF
V: TRBV5-1; CDR3: CASSLDGVAQPQHF
V: TRBV5-1; CDR3: CASSLVGTSGGGNEQFF
V: TRBV6-6; CDR3: CASSYMTGGRTEAFF
V: TRBV6-5; CDR3: CASSPHRGSSYEQYF
V: TRBV4-1; CDR3: CASSQDEFRTFPYGYTF
V: TRBV5-4; CDR3: CASSWDHQETQYF
V: TRBV6-6; CDR3: CASSPFRSGGAGEQFF
V: TRBV5-1; CDR3: CASSYEDYEDEQYF
V: TRBV30; CDR3: CACERNTEAFF
V: TRBV19; CDR3: CASSPPTGLDGAFF
V: TRBV2; CDR3: CATPVSGGQNYGYTF
V: TRBV7-2; CDR3: CASSSRTGANTGELFF
V: TRBV9; CDR3: CASSVTSGTYNEQFF
V: TRBV7-3; CDR3: CASRTGTSGVQNTGELFF
V: TRBV6-1; CDR3: CASRGVMATNEKLFF
V: TRBV4-2; CDR3: CASSQVVGTTEAFF
V: TRBV28; CDR3: CASSSRQEQFF
V: TRBV30; CDR3: CAWSPTGEWLMGSPLHF
V: TRBV2; CDR3: CASSVEGQGVHYGYTF
V: TRBV6-1; CDR3: CASSAIYQPQHF
V: TRBV19; CDR3: CASSQGINTGELFF
V: TRBV6-1; CDR3: CASSRPGQGDSPLHF
V: TRBV7-2; CDR3: CASSLRQGRADTQYF
V: TRBV4-1; CDR3: CASRPSGLNTGELFF
V: TRBV18; CDR3: CASSGGTFNEKLFF
V: TRBV4-1; CDR3: CASSQVLVRGEKLFF
V: TRBV4-1; CDR3: CASSQDSRTGRSVYTF
V: TRBV25-1; CDR3: CASTGRGYGYTF
V: TRBV5-1; CDR3: CASSLGADTQYF
V: TRBV10-3; CDR3: CAISESGGLQETQYF
V: TRBV9; CDR3: CASSPTSGGPEGQFF
V: TRBV10-2; CDR3: CAAGVDMNTEAFF
V: TRBV6-5; CDR3: CASSPGSEAFF
V: TRBV25-1; CDR3: CASSETGVINSPLHF
V: TRBV30; CDR3: CAWRVAGGTEAFF
V: TRBV5-1; CDR3: CASSLDLAFGDEQYF
V: TRBV5-1; CDR3: CASSLGAGADTGELFF
V: TRBV6-5; CDR3: CASSYSGSETQYF
V: TRBV29-1; CDR3: CSVGSGASYNEQFF
V: TRBV4-1; CDR3: CASSQGRRGQETQYF
V: TRBV5-1; CDR3: CASSPQGQSYYGYTF
V: TRBV7-2; CDR3: CASSLFDRGLEKLFF
V: TRBV5-5; CDR3: CASSLGPVSSGNTIYF
V: TRBV19; CDR3: CASSIKGPPGGDIQYF
V: TRBV5-1; CDR3: CASSLGQFRTDTQYF
V: TRBV29-1; CDR3: CSVTDVGTGIDGYTF
V: TRBV6-5; CDR3: CASILDRARFEQYF
V: TRBV5-4; CDR3: CASSTDRDSPLHF
V: TRBV4-1; CDR3: CASSLTPGTYYEQYF
V: TRBV5-1; CDR3: CASSLKKETQYF
V: TRBV25-1; CDR3: CASSASTGRFGTDTQYF
V: TRBV27; CDR3: CASSHGQGTDTQYF